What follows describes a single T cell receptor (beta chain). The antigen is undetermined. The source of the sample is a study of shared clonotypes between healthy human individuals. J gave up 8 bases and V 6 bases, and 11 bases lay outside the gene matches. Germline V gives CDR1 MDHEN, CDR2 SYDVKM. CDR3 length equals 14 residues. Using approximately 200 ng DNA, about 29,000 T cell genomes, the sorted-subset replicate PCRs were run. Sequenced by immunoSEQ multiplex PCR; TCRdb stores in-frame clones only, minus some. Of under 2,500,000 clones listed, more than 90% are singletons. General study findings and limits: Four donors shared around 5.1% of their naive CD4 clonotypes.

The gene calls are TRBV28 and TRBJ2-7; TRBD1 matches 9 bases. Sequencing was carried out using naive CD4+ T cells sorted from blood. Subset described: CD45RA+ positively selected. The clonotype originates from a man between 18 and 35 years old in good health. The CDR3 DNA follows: TGTGCCAGCAGCCTCCGGGGACAGGGAAGTAAGCAGTACTTC. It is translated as CASSLRGQGSKQYF.